This T cell receptor beta chain derives from a study of technical replicates of blood from several donors. Germline V lookup: CDR1 LNHDA, CDR2 SQIVND (reference sequence). The CDR3 has 13 residues. V shed 4 bases and J shed 2 bases, with 8 bases lying between them. The table came from immunoSEQ multiplex PCR; TCRdb's copy has only in-frame clones and leaves some out. Found here are about 83,000 clones, 92% of them singletons; the top ten hold 0.27%. This chain connects TRBV19 to TRBJ1-2; D unclear. The TCR originated in a human donor in good health. The sequenced sample was T cells isolated from PBMCs. The CDR3 region has the DNA TGTGCCAGTAGTAGGCGGCAGAACTATGGCTACACCTTC. Translating gives CASSRRQNYGYTF.